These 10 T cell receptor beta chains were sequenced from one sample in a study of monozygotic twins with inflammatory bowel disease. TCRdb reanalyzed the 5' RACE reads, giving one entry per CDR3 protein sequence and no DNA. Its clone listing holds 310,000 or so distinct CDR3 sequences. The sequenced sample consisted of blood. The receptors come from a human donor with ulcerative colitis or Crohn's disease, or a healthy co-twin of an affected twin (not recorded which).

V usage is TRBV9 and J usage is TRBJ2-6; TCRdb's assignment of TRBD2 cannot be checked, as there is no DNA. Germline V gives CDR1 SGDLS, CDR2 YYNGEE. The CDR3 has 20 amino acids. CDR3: CASSVEAGGTATAGANVLTF. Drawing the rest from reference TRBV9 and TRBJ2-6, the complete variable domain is DSGVTQTPKHLITATGQRVTLRCSPRSGDLSVYWYQQSLDQGLQFLIQYYNGEERAKGNILERFSAQQFPDLHSELNLSSLELGDSALYFCASSVEAGGTATAGANVLTFGAGSRLTVL.

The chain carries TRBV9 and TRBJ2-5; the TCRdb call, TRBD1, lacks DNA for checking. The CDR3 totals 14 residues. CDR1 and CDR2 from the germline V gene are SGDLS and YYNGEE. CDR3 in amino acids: CASNLAGGIETQYF.

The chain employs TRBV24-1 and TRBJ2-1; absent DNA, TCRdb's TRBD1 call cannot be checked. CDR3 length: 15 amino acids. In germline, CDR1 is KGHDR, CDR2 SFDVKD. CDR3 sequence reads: CATSKGVIPFNEQFF.

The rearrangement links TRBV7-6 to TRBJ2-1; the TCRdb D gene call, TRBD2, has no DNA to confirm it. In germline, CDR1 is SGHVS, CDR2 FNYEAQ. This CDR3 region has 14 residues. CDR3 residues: CASSSPLALNEQFF.

The CDR3 sequence is CASSTSRGGISQPQHF. The chain joins TRBV27 to TRBJ1-5; lacking DNA, the TRBD1 call made by TCRdb goes unchecked. CDR1 is MNHEY and CDR2 is SMNVEV in the germline V gene (reference sequence). The CDR3 spans 16 residues.

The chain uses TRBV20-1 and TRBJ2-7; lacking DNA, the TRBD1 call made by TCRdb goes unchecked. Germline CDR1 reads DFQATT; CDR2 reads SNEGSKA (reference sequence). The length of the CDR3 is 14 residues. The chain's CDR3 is CSAKAAGPYYEQYF.

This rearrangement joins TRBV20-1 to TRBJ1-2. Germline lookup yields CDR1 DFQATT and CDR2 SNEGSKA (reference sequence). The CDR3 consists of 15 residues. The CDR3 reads CSASPNTVANYGYTF.

The CDR3 region is CSAWTGSGNQPQHF. The genes are TRBV20-1 and TRBJ1-5; TCRdb indicates TRBD1, and absent DNA this call remains unverified. CDR1 DFQATT and CDR2 SNEGSKA come from the germline V gene (reference sequence). The CDR3 spans 14 residues.

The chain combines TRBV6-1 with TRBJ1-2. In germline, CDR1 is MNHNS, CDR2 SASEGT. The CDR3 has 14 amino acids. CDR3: CASSEHLDTSGYTF.

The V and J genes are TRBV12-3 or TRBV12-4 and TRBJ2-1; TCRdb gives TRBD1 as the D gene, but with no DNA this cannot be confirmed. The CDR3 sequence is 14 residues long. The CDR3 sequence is CASSIGQSSNEQFF.